This passage covers 28 T cell receptor beta chains from one sample sequenced in a study of blood T cell repertoires in COVID-19. Sequencing was performed with immunoSEQ multiplex PCR; in TCRdb, only in-frame clones are kept and a portion is missing. The sample includes under 300,000 clones, 84% of them seen just once. The sequenced sample was peripheral blood. The origin of the receptors is a woman aged 40 to 55 who had recovered from COVID-19.

This sequence joins TRBV2 and TRBJ1-4, with D unresolved. The CDR3 runs to 17 residues. Germline CDR1 SNHLY, CDR2 FYNNEI. V was clipped by 2 bases and J by 0 bases, with 13 bases between them. CDR3 region: CASSELRGGATNEKLFF. For the CDR3, the DNA is TGTGCCAGCAGTGAACTTCGTGGCGGTGCAACTAATGAAAAACTGTTTTTT.

The gene calls are TRBV9 and TRBJ2-5, with 11 bases that match TRBD2. Trimming at V came to 0 bases and at J to 7 bases, leaving 8 bases not matched to a gene. The CDR3 has 16 residues. The germline V gene has CDR1 SGDLS and CDR2 YYNGEE. As DNA, the CDR3 is TGTGCCAGCAGCGTAGGGTCTAGCGGGGGGCGGGCGACCCAGTACTTC. Its translation is CASSVGSSGGRATQYF.

The chain uses TRBV20-1 and TRBJ1-6; TRBD1 aligns across 8 bases. V gave up 3 bases and J gave up 17 bases; unmatched junction bases: 9. CDR1 is DFQATT, CDR2 SNEGSKA, per germline (reference sequence). CDR3 size: 12 residues. DNA of the CDR3: TGCAGTGCTAGTGAACCAGGGGGCGTTGTCCACTTT. Translated: CSASEPGGVVHF.

This rearrangement joins TRBV2 to TRBJ1-1; 12 bases align to TRBD1. The trim removed 2 bases at V and 2 bases at J, leaving 18 bases unmatched. Germline CDR1 reads SNHLY; CDR2 reads FYNNEI. There are 21 residues in the CDR3. CDR3 loop: CASSETRSGDRGPFFNTEAFF. CDR3 DNA sequence: TGTGCCAGCAGTGAAACCCGATCAGGGGACAGGGGGCCTTTTTTTAACACTGAAGCTTTCTTT.

The CDR3 reads CASREMAGFNQPQHF. In nucleotides, the CDR3 is TGCGCCAGCAGGGAGATGGCAGGGTTTAATCAGCCCCAGCATTTT. The genes are TRBV10-1 and TRBJ1-5; D might be TRBD1 (5 bases). The germline V gene encodes CDR1 WNHNN and CDR2 SYGVQD (reference sequence). This CDR3 is 15 amino acids long. Trimming stripped 6 bases from V and 4 bases from J, with 16 bases between.

This chain joins TRBV6-5 and TRBJ2-7; 7 nucleotides align to TRBD1. The CDR3 length is 15 residues. After removal of 6 bases from V and 0 bases from J, the junction contained 8 bases not matched to a gene. Germline V CDR1 and CDR2: MNHEY, SVGAGI. CDR3 protein: CASSVNQGVSYEQYF. CDR3 coding DNA: TGTGCCAGCAGCGTAAATCAGGGGGTCTCCTACGAGCAGTACTTC.

V usage is TRBV19 and J usage is TRBJ1-2, with 12 positions matching TRBD1. This CDR3 has 17 residues. V dropped 6 bases and J dropped 3; count of bases not matched to a gene: 11. Germline V lookup: CDR1 LNHDA, CDR2 SQIVND (reference sequence). CDR3 coding DNA: TGTGCCAGTAGCAACCCCCGGGACAGGGGGCAGGACTATGGCTACACCTTC. Its translation is CASSNPRDRGQDYGYTF. The whole variable domain, remainder taken from reference TRBV19 and TRBJ1-2, is DGGITQSPKYLFRKEGQNVTLSCEQNLNHDAMYWYRQDPGQGLRLIYYSQIVNDFQKGDIAEGYSVSREKKESFPLTVTSAQKNPTAFYLCASSNPRDRGQDYGYTFGSGTRLTVV.

The CDR3 DNA reads as TGTGCCAGCAGTTCCGGGACAGGTGGGACCCAGTACTTC. Its translation: CASSSGTGGTQYF. The chain uses TRBV12-3 or TRBV12-4 and TRBJ2-5, with 8 nucleotides matching TRBD1. V was pared by 4 bases and J by 7 bases, with 5 bases of the junction left unmatched. The CDR3 extends over 13 amino acids.

V usage is TRBV10-2 and J usage is TRBJ2-7; 9 positions match TRBD2. CDR1 and CDR2 (germline): WSHSY, SAAADI. The CDR3 consists of 17 residues. The ends lost 3 bases at V and 3 bases at J; junction bases unmatched: 12. CDR3 protein: CASSDIGGGGTGYEQYF. The CDR3 DNA follows: TGCGCCAGCAGTGACATCGGCGGGGGGGGAACGGGCTACGAGCAGTACTTC.

This clone was picked up one time. The chain combines TRBV18 with TRBJ1-1; the match to TRBD1 covers 8 bases. The junction had 4 bases not matched to a gene; V was cut back by 0 bases and J by 4 bases. Germline CDR1 is KGHSH and CDR2 is LQKENI. The CDR3 runs 15 residues. CDR3 bases: TGTGCCAGCTCACCACCCTCAGGACAGGGCACTGAAGCTTTCTTT. Encoded protein: CASSPPSGQGTEAFF.

This clone appeared a single time. The rearrangement joins TRBV19 to TRBJ1-4; a possible D gene is TRBD1 (6 bases). V was trimmed by 4 bases and J by 5 bases, leaving 14 bases between them. CDR1 LNHDA and CDR2 SQIVND come from the germline V gene (reference sequence). This CDR3 contains 15 residues. CDR3 nucleotides: TGTGCCAGTAGTACACGGACAGCTGGAAATGAAAAACTGTTTTTT. This sequence encodes CASSTRTAGNEKLFF.

This chain connects TRBV5-1 to TRBJ2-5; D not certain. The CDR3 covers 13 residues. V lost 4 bases to trimming and J lost 0 bases, with 7 bases between them. Germline values: CDR1 SGHRS, CDR2 YFSETQ. CDR3 protein: CASSDTYQETQYF. The DNA of the CDR3 is TGCGCCAGCAGCGATACATACCAAGAGACCCAGTACTTC.

The genes are TRBV10-1 and TRBJ1-6, with 7 positions matching TRBD1. With V trimmed by 4 bases and J by 7 bases, 7 bases remained unmatched. CDR3 length equals 15 residues. Germline lookup yields CDR1 WNHNN and CDR2 SYGVQD (reference sequence). CDR3 sequence (DNA): TGCGCCAGCAGTGTCGCAGACAGGGAAAATTCACCCCTCCACTTT. Its translation: CASSVADRENSPLHF.

The chain links TRBV12-3 or TRBV12-4 to TRBJ2-1; the D is unclear. The CDR3 contains 11 residues. V was cut by 1 base and J by 11 bases, with 6 bases left in between. The CDR3 reads CASSLGAQQFF. CDR3 bases: TGTGCCAGCAGTTTAGGAGCTCAGCAGTTCTTC.

The V and J genes are TRBV9 and TRBJ2-1, with TRBD2 as a possible D gene (6 bases). In germline, CDR1 is SGDLS, CDR2 YYNGEE. V lost 3 bases and J 0 bases, leaving 13 bases between the germline ends. CDR3 size: 16 residues. The CDR3 DNA follows: TGTGCCAGCAGCGGTAGCGGCGCTAGCTCCTACAATGAGCAGTTCTTC. It codes for CASSGSGASSYNEQFF.

V and J are TRBV6-5 and TRBJ1-6; 7 nucleotides match TRBD1. This CDR3 contains 15 residues. J was trimmed by 8 bases and V by 4 bases; bases with no gene match: 8. Looked up from germline, CDR1 is MNHEY and CDR2 is SVGAGI. CDR3 nucleotide sequence: TGTGCCAGCAGTTTGACAGGGAACAGCGATTCACCCCTCCACTTT. It codes for CASSLTGNSDSPLHF.

The rearrangement links TRBV11-3 to TRBJ2-5; no firm D call. Germline CDR1 reads SGHNT; CDR2 reads YENEEA. This CDR3 has 16 residues. The ends were cut back, 2 bases at V and 1 base at J, with 14 bases in the middle. The CDR3 is CASSLSTQPGQETQYF. The CDR3 nucleotides read TGTGCCAGCAGCTTAAGCACCCAACCGGGCCAAGAGACCCAGTACTTC.

The V gene is TRBV6-2 or TRBV6-3, the J gene TRBJ1-3; no definite D call. CDR3 length equals 14 residues. The germline CDR1 and CDR2 sequences are MNHEY and SVGEGT. The V and J ends lost 2 bases and 0 bases respectively, with 5 bases between them. CDR3 sequence (DNA): TGTGCCAGCAGTTACGGCAGCTCTGGAAACACCATATATTTT. Translation gives CASSYGSSGNTIYF.

The chain recombines TRBV12-3 or TRBV12-4 with TRBJ2-5; weak D call: TRBD2 (6 bases). The CDR3 is 13 amino acids. Trimming removed 6 bases from V and 5 bases from J, with 13 bases in between. In DNA form, the CDR3 reads TGTGCCAGCAGCTATGCGGGACGGGAGACCCAGTACTTC. Translating it yields CASSYAGRETQYF.

The V call is TRBV11-3, the J call TRBJ2-6; 7 nucleotides agree with TRBD1. Trimming cost V 3 bases and J 0 bases; bases outside gene matches: 8. The CDR3 totals 18 residues. CDR1 SGHNT and CDR2 YENEEA come from the germline V gene. In nucleotides, the CDR3 is TGTGCCAGCAGCTTCAACAGGGGTCCCAGCTCTGGGGCCAACGTCCTGACTTTC. The encoded protein is CASSFNRGPSSGANVLTF.

The chain couples TRBV20-1 to TRBJ2-7; 7 nucleotides agree with TRBD1. CDR1 and CDR2 from the germline V gene are DFQATT and SNEGSKA (reference sequence). The CDR3 has 15 residues. The trim removed 3 bases at V and 3 bases at J, leaving 11 bases unmatched. CDR3: CSASRQGSGVYEQYF. The CDR3 bases are TGCAGTGCTAGTCGACAGGGATCAGGAGTCTACGAGCAGTACTTC.

This clone was counted a single time. The gene calls are TRBV12-3 or TRBV12-4 and TRBJ1-5; 7 bases are a match to TRBD1. V trimming: 6 bases; J trimming: 6 bases; junction bases outside the gene matches: 5. This CDR3 region has 13 residues. The CDR3 DNA is TGTGCCAGCAGCGGACAGGCGGGTCAGCCCCAGCATTTT. This gives the protein CASSGQAGQPQHF.

The V and J genes are TRBV19 and TRBJ1-1; D is unclear. With 8 bases removed from V and 1 base from J, the gap between germline ends came to 5 bases. Germline V gene data show CDR1 as LNHDA and CDR2 as SQIVND (reference sequence). This CDR3 is 11 amino acids long. CDR3 residues: CASGQNTEAFF. CDR3 bases: TGTGCCAGTGGGCAGAACACTGAAGCTTTCTTT.

The gene calls are TRBV6-5 and TRBJ1-2, with a possible D match to TRBD1 (5 bases). Germline lookup yields CDR1 MNHEY and CDR2 SVGAGI. V was trimmed by 4 bases and J by 6 bases, leaving 18 bases between them. The CDR3 length is 15 residues. CDR3 in amino acids: CASSLDTPGGNGYTF. CDR3 bases: TGTGCCAGCAGTTTGGACACTCCGGGGGGGAATGGCTACACCTTC.

Of note for this clone: The junction shows a germline mismatch at one end, possibly a read error. The chain links TRBV19 to TRBJ1-4, with 9 nucleotides matching TRBD1. The CDR3 loop spans 17 amino acids. Germline V gene lookup returns CDR1 LNHDA and CDR2 SQIVND (reference sequence). The chain's CDR3 is CASSRSPSRDRVLIPIF. CDR3 in DNA: TGTGCCAGTAGTCGATCACCATCCCGGGACAGGGTTTTGATTCCGATTTTT.

This clone has just one count. This chain joins TRBV6-5 and TRBJ2-7; D may be TRBD1 (7 bases). The V end was cut by 0 bases, the J end by 5 bases, with 14 bases between. The CDR3 totals 15 residues. Germline V gene lookup returns CDR1 MNHEY and CDR2 SVGAGI. As DNA, the CDR3 is TGTGCCAGCAGTTACTCGCAGGGGGGCCGGGACGAGCAGTACTTC. Its translation: CASSYSQGGRDEQYF.

The chain uses TRBV11-3 and TRBJ2-7; 9 nucleotides line up with TRBD1. V was pared by 5 bases and J by 4 bases, with 9 bases of the junction left unmatched. The V gene's germline CDR1 is SGHNT and CDR2 YENEEA. The CDR3 sequence is 15 residues long. This chain's CDR3 is CASSKGTGYFYEQYF. The CDR3 region has the DNA TGTGCCAGCAGCAAAGGGACAGGGTATTTTTACGAGCAGTACTTC.

This chain joins TRBV14 and TRBJ2-6, with D possibly TRBD1 on 5 matching bases. This CDR3 is 16 amino acids long. CDR1 and CDR2 from the germline V gene are SGHDN and FVKESK. The germline V and J ends were trimmed by 3 bases and 1 base, with 10 bases remaining between them. CDR3 DNA: TGTGCCAGCAGCCAGTTAACAGGTTCTGGGGCCAACGTCCTGACTTTC. Amino acid sequence: CASSQLTGSGANVLTF.